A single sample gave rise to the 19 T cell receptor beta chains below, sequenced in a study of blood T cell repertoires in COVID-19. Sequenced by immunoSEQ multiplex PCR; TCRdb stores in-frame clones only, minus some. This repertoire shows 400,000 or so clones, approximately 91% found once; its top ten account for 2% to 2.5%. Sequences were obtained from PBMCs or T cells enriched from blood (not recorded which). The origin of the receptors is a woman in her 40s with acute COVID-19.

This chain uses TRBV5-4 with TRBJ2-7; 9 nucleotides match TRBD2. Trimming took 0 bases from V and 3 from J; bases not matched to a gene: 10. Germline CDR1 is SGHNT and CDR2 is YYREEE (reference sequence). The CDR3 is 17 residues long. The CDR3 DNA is TGTGCCAGCAGCTTGGGGCTAAGCGGGGGGCGTCTCTACGAGCAGTACTTC. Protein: CASSLGLSGGRLYEQYF.

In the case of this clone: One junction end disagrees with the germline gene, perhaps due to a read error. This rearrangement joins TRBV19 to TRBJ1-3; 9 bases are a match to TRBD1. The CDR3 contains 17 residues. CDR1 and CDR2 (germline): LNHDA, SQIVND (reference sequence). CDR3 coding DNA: TGTGCCAGTAGTTCCCGCACAGGGGGCGCGTTGGGAAGCACCATATATTTT. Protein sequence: CASSSRTGGALGSTIYF.

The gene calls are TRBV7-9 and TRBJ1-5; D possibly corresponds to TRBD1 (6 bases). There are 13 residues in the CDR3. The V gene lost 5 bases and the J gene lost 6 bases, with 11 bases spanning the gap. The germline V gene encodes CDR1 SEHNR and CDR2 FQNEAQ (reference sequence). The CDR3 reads CASSLQGTQPQHF. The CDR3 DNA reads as TGTGCCAGCAGCCTACAGGGAACTCAGCCCCAGCATTTT.

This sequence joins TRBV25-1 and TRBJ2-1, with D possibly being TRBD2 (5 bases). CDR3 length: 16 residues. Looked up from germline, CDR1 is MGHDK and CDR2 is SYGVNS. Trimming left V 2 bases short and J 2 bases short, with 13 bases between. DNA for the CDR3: TGTGCCAGCAGTGAAGAGGGAAGTGGCGCCTACAATGAGCAGTTCTTC. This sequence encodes CASSEEGSGAYNEQFF.

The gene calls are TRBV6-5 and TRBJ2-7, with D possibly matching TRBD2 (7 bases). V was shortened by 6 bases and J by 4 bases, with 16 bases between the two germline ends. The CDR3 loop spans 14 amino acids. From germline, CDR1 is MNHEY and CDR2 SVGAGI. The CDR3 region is CASRGRGGQYEQYF. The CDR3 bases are TGTGCCAGCAGGGGGCGCGGGGGCCAGTACGAGCAGTACTTC.

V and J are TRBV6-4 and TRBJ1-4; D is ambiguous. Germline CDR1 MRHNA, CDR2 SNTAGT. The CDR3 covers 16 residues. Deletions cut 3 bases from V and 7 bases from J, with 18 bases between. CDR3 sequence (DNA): TGTGCCAGCAGTGATACGAGTCCCGAAAGTGGTGAAAAACTGTTTTTT. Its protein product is CASSDTSPESGEKLFF.

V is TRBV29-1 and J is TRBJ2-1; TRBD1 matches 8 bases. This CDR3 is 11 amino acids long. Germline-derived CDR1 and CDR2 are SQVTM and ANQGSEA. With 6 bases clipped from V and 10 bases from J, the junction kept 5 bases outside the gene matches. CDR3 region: CSVGQDHEQFF. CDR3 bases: TGCAGCGTGGGACAGGACCACGAGCAGTTCTTC.

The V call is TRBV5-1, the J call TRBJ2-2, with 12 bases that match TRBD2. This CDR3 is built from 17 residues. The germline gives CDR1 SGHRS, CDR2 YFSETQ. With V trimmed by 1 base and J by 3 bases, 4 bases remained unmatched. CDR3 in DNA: TGCGCCAGCAGCTTGCTAGCGGGGGGGCCGGACACCGGGGAGCTGTTTTTT. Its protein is CASSLLAGGPDTGELFF. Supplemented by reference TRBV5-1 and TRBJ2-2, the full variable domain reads KAGVTQTPRYLIKTRGQQVTLSCSPISGHRSVSWYQQTPGQGLQFLFEYFSETQRNKGNFPGRFSGRQFSNSRSEMNVSTLELGDSALYLCASSLLAGGPDTGELFFGEGSRLTVL.

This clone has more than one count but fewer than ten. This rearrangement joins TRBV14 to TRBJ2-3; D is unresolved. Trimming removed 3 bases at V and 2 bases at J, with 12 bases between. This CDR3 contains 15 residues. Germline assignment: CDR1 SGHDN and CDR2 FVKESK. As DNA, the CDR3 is TGTGCCAGCAGCCAGTTCGGCGGCTCCACAGATACGCAGTATTTT. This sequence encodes CASSQFGGSTDTQYF.

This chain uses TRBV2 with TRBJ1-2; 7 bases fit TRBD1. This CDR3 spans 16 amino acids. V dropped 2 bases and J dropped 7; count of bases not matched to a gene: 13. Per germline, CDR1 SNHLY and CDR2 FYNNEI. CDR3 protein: CASSENVDRVRSGYTF. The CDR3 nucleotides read TGTGCCAGCAGTGAAAATGTTGACAGGGTCCGGAGTGGCTACACCTTC.

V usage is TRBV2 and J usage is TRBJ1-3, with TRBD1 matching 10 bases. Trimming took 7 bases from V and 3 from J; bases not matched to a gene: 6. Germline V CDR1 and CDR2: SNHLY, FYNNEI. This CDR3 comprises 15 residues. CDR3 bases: TGTGCCAGCACCAGACAGGGGGCGCTTGGAAACACCATATATTTT. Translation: CASTRQGALGNTIYF. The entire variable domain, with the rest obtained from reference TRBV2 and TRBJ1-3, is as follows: EPEVTQTPSHQVTQMGQEVILRCVPISNHLYFYWYRQILGQKVEFLVSFYNNEISEKSEIFDDQFSVERPDGSNFTLKIRSTKLEDSAMYFCASTRQGALGNTIYFGEGSWLTVV.

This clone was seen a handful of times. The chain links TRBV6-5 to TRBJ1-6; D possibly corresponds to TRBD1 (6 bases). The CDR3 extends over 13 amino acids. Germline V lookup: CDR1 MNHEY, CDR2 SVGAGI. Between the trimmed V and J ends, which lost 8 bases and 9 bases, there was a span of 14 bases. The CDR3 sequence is CASAQGLGSPLHF. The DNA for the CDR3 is TGTGCCAGCGCACAGGGTTTGGGTTCACCCCTCCACTTT.

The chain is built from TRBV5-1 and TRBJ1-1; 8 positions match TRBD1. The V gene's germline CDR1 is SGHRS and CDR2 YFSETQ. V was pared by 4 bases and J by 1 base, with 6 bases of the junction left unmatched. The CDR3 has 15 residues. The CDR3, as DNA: TGCGCCAGCAGCCCGAGGACAGGGCCGAACACTGAAGCTTTCTTT. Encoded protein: CASSPRTGPNTEAFF.

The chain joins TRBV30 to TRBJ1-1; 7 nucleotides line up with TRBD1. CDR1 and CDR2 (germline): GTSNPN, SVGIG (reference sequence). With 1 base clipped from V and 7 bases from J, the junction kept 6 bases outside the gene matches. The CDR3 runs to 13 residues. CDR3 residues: CAWSAARQGEAFF. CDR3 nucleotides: TGTGCCTGGAGTGCCGCCAGACAGGGTGAAGCTTTCTTT.

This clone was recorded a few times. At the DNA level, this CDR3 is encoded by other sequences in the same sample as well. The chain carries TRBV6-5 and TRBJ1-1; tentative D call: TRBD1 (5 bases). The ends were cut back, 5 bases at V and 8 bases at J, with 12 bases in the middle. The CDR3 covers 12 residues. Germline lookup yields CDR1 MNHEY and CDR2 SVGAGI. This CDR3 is CASSTGTAEAFF. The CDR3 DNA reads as TGTGCCAGCAGTACCGGGACTGCCGAAGCTTTCTTT.

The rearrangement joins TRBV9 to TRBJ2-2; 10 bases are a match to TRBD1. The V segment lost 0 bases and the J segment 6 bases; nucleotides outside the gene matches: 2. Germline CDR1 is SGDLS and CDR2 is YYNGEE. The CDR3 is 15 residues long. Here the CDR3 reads CASSVAGTGAGELFF. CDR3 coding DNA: TGTGCCAGCAGCGTAGCCGGGACAGGGGCCGGGGAGCTGTTTTTT.

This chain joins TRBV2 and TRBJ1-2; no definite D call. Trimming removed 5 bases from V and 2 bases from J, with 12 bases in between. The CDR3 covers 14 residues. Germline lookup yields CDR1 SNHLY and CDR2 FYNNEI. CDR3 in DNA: TGTGCCAGCAGTTCCTCCGGACTAAACTATGGCTACACCTTC. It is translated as CASSSSGLNYGYTF.

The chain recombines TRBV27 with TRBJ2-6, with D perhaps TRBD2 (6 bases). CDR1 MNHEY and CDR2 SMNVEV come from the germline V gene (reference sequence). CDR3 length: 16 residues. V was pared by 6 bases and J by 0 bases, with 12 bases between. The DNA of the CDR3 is TGTGCCAGCAGGGCGGAGGGAGCCTCTGGGGCCAACGTCCTGACTTTC. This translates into CASRAEGASGANVLTF.

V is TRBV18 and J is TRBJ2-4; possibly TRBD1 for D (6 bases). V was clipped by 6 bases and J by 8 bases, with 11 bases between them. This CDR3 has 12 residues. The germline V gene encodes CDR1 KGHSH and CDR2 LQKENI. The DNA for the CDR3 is TGTGCCAGCTCTGGCGCAGGGGACATTCAGTACTTC. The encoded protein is CASSGAGDIQYF.